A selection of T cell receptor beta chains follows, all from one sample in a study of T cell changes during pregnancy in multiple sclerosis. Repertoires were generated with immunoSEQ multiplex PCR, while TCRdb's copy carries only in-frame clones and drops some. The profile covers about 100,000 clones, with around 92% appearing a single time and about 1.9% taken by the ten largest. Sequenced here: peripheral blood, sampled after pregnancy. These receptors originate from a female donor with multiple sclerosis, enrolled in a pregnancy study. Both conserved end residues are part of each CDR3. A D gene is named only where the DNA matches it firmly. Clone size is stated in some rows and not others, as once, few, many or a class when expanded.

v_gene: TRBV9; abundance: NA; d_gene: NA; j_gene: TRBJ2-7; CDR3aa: CASGERGEQYF; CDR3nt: TGTGCCAGCGGAGAGAGAGGGGAGCAGTACTTC
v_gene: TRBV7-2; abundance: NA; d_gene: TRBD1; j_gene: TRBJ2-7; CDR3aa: CASSIHRGTYEQYF; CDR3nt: TGTGCCAGCAGCATCCACAGGGGGACCTACGAGCAGTACTTC
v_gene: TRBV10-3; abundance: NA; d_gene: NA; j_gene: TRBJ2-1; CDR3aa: CAISESGMGQFF; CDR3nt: TGTGCCATCAGTGAGTCCGGGATGGGGCAGTTCTTC
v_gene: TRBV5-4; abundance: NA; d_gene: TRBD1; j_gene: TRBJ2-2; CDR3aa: CASSLGRGLDTGELFF; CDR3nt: TGTGCCAGCAGCTTGGGCAGGGGGCTTGACACCGGGGAGCTGTTTTTT
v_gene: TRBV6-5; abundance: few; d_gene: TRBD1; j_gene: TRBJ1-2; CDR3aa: CASSYWTGGANYGYTF; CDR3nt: TGTGCCAGCAGTTATTGGACAGGGGGCGCTAACTATGGCTACACCTTC
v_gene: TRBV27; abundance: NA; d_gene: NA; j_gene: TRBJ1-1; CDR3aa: CASSLSNRNTEAFF; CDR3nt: TGTGCCAGCAGTTTATCGAATAGAAACACTGAAGCTTTCTTT
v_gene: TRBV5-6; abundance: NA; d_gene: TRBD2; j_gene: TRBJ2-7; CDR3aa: CASSPGLAGAEQYF; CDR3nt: TGTGCCAGCAGCCCTGGACTAGCGGGAGCCGAGCAGTACTTC
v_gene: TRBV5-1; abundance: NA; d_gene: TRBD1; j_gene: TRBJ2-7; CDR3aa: CASSLDRGYEQYF; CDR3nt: TGCGCCAGCAGCTTGGACAGGGGCTACGAGCAGTACTTC
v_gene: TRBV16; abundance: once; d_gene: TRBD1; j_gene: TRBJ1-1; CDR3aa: CASSQSAGGTEAFF; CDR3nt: TGTGCCAGCAGCCAATCGGCAGGGGGCACTGAAGCTTTCTTT
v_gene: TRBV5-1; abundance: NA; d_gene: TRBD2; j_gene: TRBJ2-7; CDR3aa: CASSPGRSGGGALEQYF; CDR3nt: TGCGCCAGCAGCCCGGGGAGGTCGGGCGGGGGGGCCCTCGAGCAGTACTTC
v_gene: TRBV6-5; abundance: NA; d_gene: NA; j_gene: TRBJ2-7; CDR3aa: CASSYVYGQLYEQYF; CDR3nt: TGTGCCAGCAGTTACGTTTATGGACAGCTCTACGAGCAGTACTTC
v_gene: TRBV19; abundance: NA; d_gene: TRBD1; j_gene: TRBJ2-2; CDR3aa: CASIGTGSTGELFF; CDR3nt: TGTGCCAGTATTGGGACAGGGTCCACCGGGGAGCTGTTTTTT
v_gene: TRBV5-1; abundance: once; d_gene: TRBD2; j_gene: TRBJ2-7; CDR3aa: CASSLKAGGPNEQYF; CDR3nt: TGCGCCAGCAGCTTGAAAGCGGGAGGGCCTAACGAGCAGTACTTC
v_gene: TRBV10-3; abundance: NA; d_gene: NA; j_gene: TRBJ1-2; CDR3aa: CAISVGNYGYTF; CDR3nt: TGTGCCATCAGTGTGGGCAACTATGGCTACACCTTC
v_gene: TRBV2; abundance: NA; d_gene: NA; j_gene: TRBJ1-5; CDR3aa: CASRDNGNQPQHF; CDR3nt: TGTGCCAGCAGAGACAACGGCAATCAGCCCCAGCATTTT
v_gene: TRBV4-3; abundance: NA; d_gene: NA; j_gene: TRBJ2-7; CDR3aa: CASSQDGGYEQYF; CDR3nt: TGCGCCAGCAGCCAAGATGGGGGGTACGAGCAGTACTTC
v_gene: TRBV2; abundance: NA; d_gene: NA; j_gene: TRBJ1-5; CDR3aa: CASSVSGVGNQPQHF; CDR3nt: TGTGCCAGCAGTGTTTCAGGGGTTGGCAATCAGCCCCAGCATTTT
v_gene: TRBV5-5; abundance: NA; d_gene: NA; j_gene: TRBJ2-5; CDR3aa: CASSLTGLVETQYF; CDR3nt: TGTGCCAGCAGCTTAACAGGGTTGGTGGAGACCCAGTACTTC
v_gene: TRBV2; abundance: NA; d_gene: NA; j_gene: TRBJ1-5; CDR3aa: CASAGNNQPQHF; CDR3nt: TGTGCCAGCGCAGGGAACAATCAGCCCCAGCATTTT
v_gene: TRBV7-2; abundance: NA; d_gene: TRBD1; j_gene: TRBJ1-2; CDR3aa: CASSLGQGLPGYTF; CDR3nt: TGTGCCAGCAGCTTAGGACAGGGCCTTCCAGGCTACACCTTC
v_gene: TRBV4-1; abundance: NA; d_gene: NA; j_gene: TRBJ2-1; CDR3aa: CASSQDGSSYNEQFF; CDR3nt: TGCGCCAGCAGCCAAGATGGCAGCTCCTACAATGAGCAGTTCTTC
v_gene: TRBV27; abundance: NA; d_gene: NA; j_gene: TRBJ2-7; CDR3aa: CASSLTGYRHEQYF; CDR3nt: TGTGCCAGCAGTTTAACCGGGTACCGCCACGAGCAGTACTTC
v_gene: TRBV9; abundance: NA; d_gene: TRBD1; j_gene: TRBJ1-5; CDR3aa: CASSVGTGTGGLSNQPQHF; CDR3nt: TGTGCCAGCAGCGTAGGAACCGGGACAGGGGGCTTAAGCAATCAGCCCCAGCATTTT
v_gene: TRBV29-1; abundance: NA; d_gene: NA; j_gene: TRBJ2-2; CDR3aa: CSVVGGGANTGELFF; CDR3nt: TGCAGCGTTGTAGGTGGCGGGGCGAACACCGGGGAGCTGTTTTTT
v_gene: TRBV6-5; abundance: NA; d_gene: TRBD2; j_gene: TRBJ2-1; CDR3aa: CASRRAGEQFF; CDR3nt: TGTGCCAGCAGGAGAGCGGGGGAGCAGTTCTTC
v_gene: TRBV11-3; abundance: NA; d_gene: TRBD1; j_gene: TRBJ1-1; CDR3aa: CASSPGGTEAFF; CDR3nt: TGTGCCAGCAGCCCAGGGGGAACTGAAGCTTTCTTT
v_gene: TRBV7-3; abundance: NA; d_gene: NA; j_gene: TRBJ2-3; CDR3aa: CASSTRANTDTQYF; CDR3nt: TGTGCCAGCAGCACCAGGGCAAACACAGATACGCAGTATTTT
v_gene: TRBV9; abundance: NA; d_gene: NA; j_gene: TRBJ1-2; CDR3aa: CASSDPDTPYGYTF; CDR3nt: TGTGCCAGCAGCGATCCCGACACTCCCTATGGCTACACCTTC
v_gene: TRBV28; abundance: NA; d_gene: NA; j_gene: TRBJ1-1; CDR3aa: CASSSGTEAFF; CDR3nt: TGTGCCAGCAGCTCAGGTACTGAAGCTTTCTTT
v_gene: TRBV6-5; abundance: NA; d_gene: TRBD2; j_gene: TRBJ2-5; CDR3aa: CASRAGGETQYF; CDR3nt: TGTGCCAGCAGGGCGGGGGGTGAGACCCAGTACTTC
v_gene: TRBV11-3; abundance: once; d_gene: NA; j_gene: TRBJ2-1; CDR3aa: CASSLEPGSYNEQFF; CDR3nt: TGTGCCAGCAGCTTAGAGCCGGGGTCCTACAATGAGCAGTTCTTC
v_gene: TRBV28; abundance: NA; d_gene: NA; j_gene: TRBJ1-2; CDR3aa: CASSFLEQAYGYTF; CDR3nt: TGTGCCAGCAGTTTTTTAGAACAGGCGTATGGCTACACCTTC
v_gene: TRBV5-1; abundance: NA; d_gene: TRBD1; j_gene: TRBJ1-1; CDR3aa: CASSPGQAEAFF; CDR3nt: TGCGCCAGCAGCCCGGGACAGGCCGAAGCTTTCTTT
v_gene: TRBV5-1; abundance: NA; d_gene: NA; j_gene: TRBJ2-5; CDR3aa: CASSLGGVPRETQYF; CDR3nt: TGCGCCAGCAGCTTGGGCGGGGTTCCCAGGGAGACCCAGTACTTC
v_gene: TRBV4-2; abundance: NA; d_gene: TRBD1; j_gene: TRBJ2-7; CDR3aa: CASSPTTGRPYEQYF; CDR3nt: TGTGCCAGCAGCCCCACGACAGGGAGACCTTACGAGCAGTACTTC
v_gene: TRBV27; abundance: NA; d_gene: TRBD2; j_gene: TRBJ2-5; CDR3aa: CASSLYGRETQYF; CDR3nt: TGTGCCAGCAGTTTATACGGGAGGGAGACCCAGTACTTC
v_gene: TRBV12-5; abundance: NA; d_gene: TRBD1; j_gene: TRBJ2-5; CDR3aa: CASGSRQGETQYF; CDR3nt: TGTGCTAGTGGTTCCCGACAGGGGGAGACCCAGTACTTC
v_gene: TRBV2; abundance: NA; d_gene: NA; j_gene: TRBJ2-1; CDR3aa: CASRGGSYNEQFF; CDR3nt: TGTGCCAGCAGGGGGGGCTCCTACAATGAGCAGTTCTTC
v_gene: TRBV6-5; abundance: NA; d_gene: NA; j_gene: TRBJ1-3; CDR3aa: CASSYSTKAGNTIYF; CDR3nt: TGTGCCAGCAGTTACTCGACAAAAGCTGGAAACACCATATATTTT
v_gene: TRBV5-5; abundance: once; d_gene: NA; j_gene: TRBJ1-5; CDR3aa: CASSFSGDRNQPQHF; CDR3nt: TGTGCCAGCAGCTTTTCCGGGGATAGGAATCAGCCCCAGCATTTT
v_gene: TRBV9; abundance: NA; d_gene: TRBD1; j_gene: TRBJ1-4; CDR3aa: CASSPSGQGAWEKLFF; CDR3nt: TGTGCCAGCAGCCCGAGCGGACAGGGGGCTTGGGAAAAACTGTTTTTT
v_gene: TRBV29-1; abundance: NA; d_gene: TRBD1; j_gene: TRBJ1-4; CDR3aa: CSVAGQVNEKLFF; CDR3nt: TGCAGCGTTGCGGGACAGGTTAATGAAAAACTGTTTTTT
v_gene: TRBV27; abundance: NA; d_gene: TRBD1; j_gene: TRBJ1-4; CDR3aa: CASRLRTGLNSNEKLFF; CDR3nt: TGTGCCAGCAGACTTAGGACAGGCTTGAACTCTAATGAAAAACTGTTTTTT
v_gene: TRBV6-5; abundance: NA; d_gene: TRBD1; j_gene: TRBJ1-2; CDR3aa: CASSGTGTYGYTF; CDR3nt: TGTGCCAGCAGCGGGACAGGGACCTATGGCTACACCTTC
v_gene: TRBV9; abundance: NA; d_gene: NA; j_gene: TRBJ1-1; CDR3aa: CASSVEGVSTEAFF; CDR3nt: TGTGCCAGCAGCGTAGAAGGGGTGAGCACTGAAGCTTTCTTT
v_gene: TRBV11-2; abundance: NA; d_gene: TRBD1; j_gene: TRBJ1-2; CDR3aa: CASSTWDRRIFAYGYTF; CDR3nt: TGTGCCAGCAGCACTTGGGACAGGAGAATTTTTGCCTATGGCTACACCTTC
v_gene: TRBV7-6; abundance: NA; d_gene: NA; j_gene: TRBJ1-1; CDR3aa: CASSLGAGLITEAFF; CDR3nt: TGTGCCAGCAGCTTAGGTGCAGGGTTAATCACTGAAGCTTTCTTT
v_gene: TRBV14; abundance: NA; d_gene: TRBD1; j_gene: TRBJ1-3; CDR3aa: CASSQTGANSGNTIYF; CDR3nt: TGTGCCAGCAGCCAGACAGGGGCCAACTCTGGAAACACCATATATTTT
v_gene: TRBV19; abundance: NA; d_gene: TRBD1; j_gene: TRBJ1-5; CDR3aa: CASSIRDSISQPQHF; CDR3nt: TGTGCCAGTAGTATCAGGGACAGCATATCACAGCCCCAGCATTTT
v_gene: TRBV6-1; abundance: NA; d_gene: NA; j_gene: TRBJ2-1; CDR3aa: CASSATESYNEQFF; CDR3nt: TGTGCCAGCAGTGCGACGGAGTCCTACAATGAGCAGTTCTTC
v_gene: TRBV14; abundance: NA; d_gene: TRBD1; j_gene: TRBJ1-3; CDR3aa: CASSPPGQGSGNTIYF; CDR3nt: TGTGCCAGCAGCCCCCCGGGACAGGGCTCTGGAAACACCATATATTTT
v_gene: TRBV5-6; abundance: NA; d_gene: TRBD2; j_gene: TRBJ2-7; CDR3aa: CASSNLAGPLTEQYF; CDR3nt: TGTGCCAGCAGCAATCTAGCGGGTCCCCTTACGGAGCAGTACTTC
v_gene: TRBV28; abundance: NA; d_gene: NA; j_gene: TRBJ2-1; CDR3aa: CASSLNPSKNEQFF; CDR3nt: TGTGCCAGCAGTTTAAATCCTAGCAAGAATGAGCAGTTCTTC